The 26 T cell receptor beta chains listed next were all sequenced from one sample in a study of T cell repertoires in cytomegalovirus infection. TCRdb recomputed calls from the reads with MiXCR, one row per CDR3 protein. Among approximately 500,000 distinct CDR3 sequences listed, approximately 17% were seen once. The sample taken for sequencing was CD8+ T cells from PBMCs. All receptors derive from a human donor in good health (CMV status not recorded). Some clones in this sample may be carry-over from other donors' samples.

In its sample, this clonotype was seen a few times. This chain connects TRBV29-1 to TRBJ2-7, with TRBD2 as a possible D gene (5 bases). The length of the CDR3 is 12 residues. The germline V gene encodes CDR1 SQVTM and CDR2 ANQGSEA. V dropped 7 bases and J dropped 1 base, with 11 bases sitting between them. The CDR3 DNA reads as TGCAGCGCGGGCCGGGGTTCCTACGAGCAGTACTTC. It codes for CSAGRGSYEQYF.

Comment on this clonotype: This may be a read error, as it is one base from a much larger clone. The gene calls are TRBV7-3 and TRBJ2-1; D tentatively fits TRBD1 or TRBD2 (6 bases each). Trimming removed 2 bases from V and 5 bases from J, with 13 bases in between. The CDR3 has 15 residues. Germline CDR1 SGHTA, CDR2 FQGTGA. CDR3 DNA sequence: TGTGCCAGCAGCTTAGGGCAGGGGACTGACAATGAGCAGTTCTTC. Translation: CASSLGQGTDNEQFF.

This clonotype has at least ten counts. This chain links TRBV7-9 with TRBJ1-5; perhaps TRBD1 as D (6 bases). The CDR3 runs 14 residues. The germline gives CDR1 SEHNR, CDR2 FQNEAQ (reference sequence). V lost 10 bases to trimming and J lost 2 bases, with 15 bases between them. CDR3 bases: TGTGCCACCCGAGGGGGAGGCGGCAATCAGCCCCAGCATTTT. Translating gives CATRGGGGNQPQHF.

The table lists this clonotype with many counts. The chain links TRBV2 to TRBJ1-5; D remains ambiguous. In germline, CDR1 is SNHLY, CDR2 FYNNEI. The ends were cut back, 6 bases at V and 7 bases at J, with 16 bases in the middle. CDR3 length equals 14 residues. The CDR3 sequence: CASREDQFPQPQHF. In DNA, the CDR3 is TGTGCCAGCAGGGAGGACCAATTTCCCCAGCCCCAGCATTTT.

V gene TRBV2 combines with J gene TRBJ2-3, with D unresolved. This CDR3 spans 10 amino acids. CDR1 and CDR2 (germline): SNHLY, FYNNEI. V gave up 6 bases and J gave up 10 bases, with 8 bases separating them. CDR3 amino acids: CASRGWAQYF. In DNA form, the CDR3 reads TGTGCCAGCAGGGGGTGGGCGCAGTATTTT. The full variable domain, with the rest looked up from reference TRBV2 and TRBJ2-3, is EPEVTQTPSHQVTQMGQEVILRCVPISNHLYFYWYRQILGQKVEFLVSFYNNEISEKSEIFDDQFSVERPDGSNFTLKIRSTKLEDSAMYFCASRGWAQYFGPGTRLTVL.

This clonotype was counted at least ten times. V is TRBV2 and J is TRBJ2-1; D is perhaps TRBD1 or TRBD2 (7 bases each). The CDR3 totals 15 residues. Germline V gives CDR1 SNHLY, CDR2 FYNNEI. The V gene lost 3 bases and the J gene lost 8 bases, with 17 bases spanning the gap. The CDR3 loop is CASSEGRGRTHEQFF. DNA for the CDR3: TGTGCCAGCAGTGAGGGGAGGGGGCGCACCCATGAGCAGTTCTTC.

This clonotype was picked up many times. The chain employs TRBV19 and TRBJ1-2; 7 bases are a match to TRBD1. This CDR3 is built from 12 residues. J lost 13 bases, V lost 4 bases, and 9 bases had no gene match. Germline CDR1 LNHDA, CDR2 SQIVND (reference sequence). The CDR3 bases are TGTGCCAGTAGTACCCGGACAGGAATATGCACCTTC. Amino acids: CASSTRTGICTF.

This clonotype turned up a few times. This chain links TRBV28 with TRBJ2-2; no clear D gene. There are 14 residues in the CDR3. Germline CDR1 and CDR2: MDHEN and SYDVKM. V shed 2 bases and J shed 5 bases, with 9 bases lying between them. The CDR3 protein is CASSLVTATGELFF. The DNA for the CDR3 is TGTGCCAGCAGTTTAGTCACAGCTACCGGGGAGCTGTTTTTT.

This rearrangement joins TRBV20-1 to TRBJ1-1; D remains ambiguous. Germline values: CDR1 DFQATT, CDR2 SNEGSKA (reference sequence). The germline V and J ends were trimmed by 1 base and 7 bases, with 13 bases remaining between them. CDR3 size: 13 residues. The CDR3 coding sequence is TGCAGTGCTAGAGGGGTTGGGAGGGATGAAGCTTTCTTT. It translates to CSARGVGRDEAFF.

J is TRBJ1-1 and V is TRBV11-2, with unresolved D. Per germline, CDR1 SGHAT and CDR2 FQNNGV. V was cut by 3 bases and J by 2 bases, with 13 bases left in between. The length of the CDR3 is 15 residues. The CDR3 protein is CASSFWQPPNTEAFF. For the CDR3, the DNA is TGTGCCAGCAGCTTTTGGCAGCCCCCAAACACTGAAGCTTTCTTT.

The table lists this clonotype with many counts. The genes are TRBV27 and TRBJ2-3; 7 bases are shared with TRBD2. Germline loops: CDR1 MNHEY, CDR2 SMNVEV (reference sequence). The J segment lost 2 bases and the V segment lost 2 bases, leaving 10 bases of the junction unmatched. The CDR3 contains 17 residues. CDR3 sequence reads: CASSLLLAGVHTDTQYF. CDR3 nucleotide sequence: TGTGCCAGCAGTTTACTACTGGCGGGAGTTCACACAGATACGCAGTATTTT.

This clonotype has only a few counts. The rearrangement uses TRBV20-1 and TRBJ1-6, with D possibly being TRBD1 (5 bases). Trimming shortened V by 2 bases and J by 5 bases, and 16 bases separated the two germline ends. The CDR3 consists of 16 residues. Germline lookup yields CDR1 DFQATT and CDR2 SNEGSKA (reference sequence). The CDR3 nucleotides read TGCAGTGCTAGACCGGCGGTCCGGGGCCATAATTCACCCCTCCACTTT. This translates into CSARPAVRGHNSPLHF.

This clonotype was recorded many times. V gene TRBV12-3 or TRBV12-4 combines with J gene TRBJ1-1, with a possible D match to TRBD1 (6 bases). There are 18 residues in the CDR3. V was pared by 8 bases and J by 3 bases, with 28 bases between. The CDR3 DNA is TGTGCCAGCTCCCCGCAGGGGACGTACCGGCAGGGTGACACTGAAGCTTTCTTT. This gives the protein CASSPQGTYRQGDTEAFF.

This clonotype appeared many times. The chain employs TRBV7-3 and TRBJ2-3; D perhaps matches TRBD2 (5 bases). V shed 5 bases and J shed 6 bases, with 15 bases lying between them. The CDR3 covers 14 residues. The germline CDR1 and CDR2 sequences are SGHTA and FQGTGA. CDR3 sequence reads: CASSIPGITDTQYF. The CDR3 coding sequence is TGTGCCAGCAGCATTCCCGGGATAACGGATACGCAGTATTTT.

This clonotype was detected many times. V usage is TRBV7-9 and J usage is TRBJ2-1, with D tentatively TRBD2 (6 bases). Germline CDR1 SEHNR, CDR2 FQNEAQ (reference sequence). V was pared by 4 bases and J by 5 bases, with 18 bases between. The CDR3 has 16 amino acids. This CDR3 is CASSSRGRQANNEQFF. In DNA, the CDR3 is TGTGCCAGCAGCTCAAGAGGGAGGCAAGCGAACAATGAGCAGTTCTTC.

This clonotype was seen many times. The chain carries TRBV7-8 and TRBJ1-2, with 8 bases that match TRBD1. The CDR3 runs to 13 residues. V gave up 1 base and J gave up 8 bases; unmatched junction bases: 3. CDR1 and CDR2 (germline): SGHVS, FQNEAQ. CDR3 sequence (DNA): TGTGCCAGCAGCTTAGTCCAGGGGGCCGGCTACACCTTC. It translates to CASSLVQGAGYTF. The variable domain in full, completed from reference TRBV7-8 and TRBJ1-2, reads GAGVSQSPRYKVAKRGQDVALRCDPISGHVSLFWYQQALGQGPEFLTYFQNEAQLDKSGLPSDRFFAERPEGSVSTLKIQRTQQEDSAVYLCASSLVQGAGYTFGSGTRLTVV.

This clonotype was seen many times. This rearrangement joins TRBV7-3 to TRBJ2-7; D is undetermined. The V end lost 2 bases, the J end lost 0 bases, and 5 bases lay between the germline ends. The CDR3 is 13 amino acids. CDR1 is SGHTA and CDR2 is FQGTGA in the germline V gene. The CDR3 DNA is TGTGCCAGCAGCTTAGGCCACTCCTACGAGCAGTACTTC. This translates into CASSLGHSYEQYF.

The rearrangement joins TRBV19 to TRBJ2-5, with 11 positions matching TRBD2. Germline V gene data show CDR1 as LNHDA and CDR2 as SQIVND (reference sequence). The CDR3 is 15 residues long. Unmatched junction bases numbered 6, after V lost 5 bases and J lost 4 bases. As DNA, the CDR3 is TGTGCCAGTAGTGGACTAGCGGGTATGGGAGAGACCCAGTACTTC. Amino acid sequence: CASSGLAGMGETQYF. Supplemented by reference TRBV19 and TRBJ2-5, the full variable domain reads DGGITQSPKYLFRKEGQNVTLSCEQNLNHDAMYWYRQDPGQGLRLIYYSQIVNDFQKGDIAEGYSVSREKKESFPLTVTSAQKNPTAFYLCASSGLAGMGETQYFGPGTRLLVL.

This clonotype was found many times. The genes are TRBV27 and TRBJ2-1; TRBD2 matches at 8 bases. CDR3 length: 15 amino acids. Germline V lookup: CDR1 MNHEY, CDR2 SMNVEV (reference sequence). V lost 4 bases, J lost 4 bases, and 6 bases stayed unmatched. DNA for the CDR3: TGTGCCAGCAGTTCCCGGACTAGCCAGTACAATGAGCAGTTCTTC. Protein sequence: CASSSRTSQYNEQFF.

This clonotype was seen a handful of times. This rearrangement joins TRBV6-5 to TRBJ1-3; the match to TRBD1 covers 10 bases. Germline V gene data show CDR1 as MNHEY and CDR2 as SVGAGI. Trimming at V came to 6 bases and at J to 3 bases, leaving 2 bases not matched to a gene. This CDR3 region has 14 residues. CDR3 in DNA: TGTGCCAGCAGGGACAGGGGGAATGGAAACACCATATATTTT. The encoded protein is CASRDRGNGNTIYF.

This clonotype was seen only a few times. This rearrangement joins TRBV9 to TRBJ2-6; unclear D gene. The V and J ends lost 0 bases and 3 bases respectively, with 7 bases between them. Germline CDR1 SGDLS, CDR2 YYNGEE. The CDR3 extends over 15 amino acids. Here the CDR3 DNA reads TGTGCCAGCAGCGTAGAGGGTTATGGGGCCAACGTCCTGACTTTC. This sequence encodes CASSVEGYGANVLTF.

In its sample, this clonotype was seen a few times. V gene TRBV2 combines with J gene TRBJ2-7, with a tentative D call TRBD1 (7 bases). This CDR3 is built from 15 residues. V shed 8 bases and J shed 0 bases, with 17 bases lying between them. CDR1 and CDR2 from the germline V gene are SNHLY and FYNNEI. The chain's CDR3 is CASLIGGGPSYEQYF. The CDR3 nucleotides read TGTGCCAGCCTCATAGGAGGGGGCCCCTCCTACGAGCAGTACTTC.

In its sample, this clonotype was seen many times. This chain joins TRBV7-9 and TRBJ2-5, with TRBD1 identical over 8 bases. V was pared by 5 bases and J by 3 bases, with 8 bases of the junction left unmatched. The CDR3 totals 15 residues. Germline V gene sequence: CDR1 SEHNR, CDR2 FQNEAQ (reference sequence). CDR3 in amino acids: CASSRSMTGEETQYF. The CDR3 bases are TGTGCCAGCAGCCGCTCCATGACAGGGGAAGAGACCCAGTACTTC.

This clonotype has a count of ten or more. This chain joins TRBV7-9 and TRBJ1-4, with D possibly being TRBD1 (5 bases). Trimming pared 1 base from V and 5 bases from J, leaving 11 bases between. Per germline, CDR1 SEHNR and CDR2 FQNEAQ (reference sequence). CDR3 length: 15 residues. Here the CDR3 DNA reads TGTGCCAGCAGCTTAGAGCTGGGACCGAATGAAAAACTGTTTTTT. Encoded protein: CASSLELGPNEKLFF.

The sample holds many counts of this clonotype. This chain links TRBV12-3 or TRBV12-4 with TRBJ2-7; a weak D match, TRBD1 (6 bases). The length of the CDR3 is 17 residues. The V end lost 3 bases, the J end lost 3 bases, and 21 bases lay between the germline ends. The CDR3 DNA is TGTGCCAGCAGTTTTAATTCGGGCAGGGGACCCAACTACGAGCAGTACTTC. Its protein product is CASSFNSGRGPNYEQYF.

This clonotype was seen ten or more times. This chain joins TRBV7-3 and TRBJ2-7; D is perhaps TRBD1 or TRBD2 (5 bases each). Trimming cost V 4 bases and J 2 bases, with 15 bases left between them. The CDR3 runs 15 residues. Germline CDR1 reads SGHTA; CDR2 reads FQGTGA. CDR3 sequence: CASSSEPGPTYEQYF. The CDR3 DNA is TGTGCCAGCAGCTCGGAACCGGGGCCTACCTACGAGCAGTACTTC.